This TCR beta chain was recovered during a study of control samples from healthy donors and cancer patients. Trimming stripped 2 bases from V and 1 base from J, with 13 bases between. This CDR3 contains 16 residues. Per the germline V gene, CDR1 is MGHRA and CDR2 is YSYEKL. The data were produced by immunoSEQ multiplex PCR, yet TCRdb's version contains in-frame clones alone and is incomplete. The sample lists some 120,000 clones; roughly 95% were seen once. This chain links TRBV4-1 with TRBJ2-3; D could derive from TRBD1 or TRBD2 (6 bases each). Sample: blood. The TCR comes from a young man in good health. CDR3 coding DNA: TGCGCCAGCAGCCAATCCGGGGGCGCCGGCACAGATACGCAGTATTTT. It specifies CASSQSGGAGTDTQYF.